The text below deals with one T cell receptor beta chain. What it binds is unknown. This sample is part of a study of T cells in narcolepsy. For the study at large: Enrolled donors included narcolepsy type 1 or type 2 patients and healthy controls.

Some clones are missing from TCRdb's copy, which holds only in-frame ones; the method was immunoSEQ multiplex PCR. Counted here are about 32,000 clones, roughly three quarters occurring once; the ten biggest clones make up around 3.7%. V was pared by 6 bases and J by 2 bases, with 13 bases between. Germline V gene sequence: CDR1 LNHDA, CDR2 SQIVND (reference sequence). The CDR3 extends over 14 amino acids. Study-level findings and limits: Blood of same and different patients, but not healthy controls, reportedly held recurring autoreactive clonotypes. In some patient and control memory CD4+ samples, autoreactive clones were absent. Same-patient CSF and blood CD4+ T cell clonotypes included HCRT-specific and TRIB2-specific autoreactive ones.

Sequencing was done on a sample of memory (CD45RA-) CD4+ T cells from blood. The clonotype originates from a human donor in good health. V and J are TRBV19 and TRBJ1-1, with a weak D call TRBD1 (5 bases). This chain's CDR3 is CASRPGTSNTEAFF. Here the CDR3 DNA reads TGTGCCAGTAGACCGGGGACCTCTAACACTGAAGCTTTCTTT.